This T cell receptor (beta chain) was sequenced in a study of cytomegalovirus exposure and HLA in healthy donors. Findings of the study overall: Later analysis placed DRB1 highest and HLA-C lowest in TCR association rates, which differed by HLA locus. Within a later analysis, the majority of CMV-associated TCR beta chains appeared HLA-restricted.

With respect to this clone: Its antigen remains unidentified.

The primer mix had 60 Vbeta and 13 Jbeta primers. TCRdb's copy holds only in-frame clones and misses some; the assay was immunoSEQ multiplex PCR. The sample holds around 100,000 clones, about 67% seen once. The donors were healthy bone marrow donors. J lost 5 bases, V lost 7 bases, and 13 bases had no gene match. Germline CDR1 reads MNHNS; CDR2 reads SASEGT. The CDR3 consists of 15 residues. The receptor was isolated from a young woman in good health and CMV-seropositive. Specimen: PBMCs. The chain couples TRBV6-1 to TRBJ1-1; TRBD1 matches 7 bases. The CDR3 bases are TGTGCCAGCATCACAAGACAGGGTCGTTGGACTGAAGCTTTCTTT. This translates into CASITRQGRWTEAFF.